Presented here are 3 T cell receptor beta chains from one specimen sequenced in a study of T cell responses to AZD1222 COVID-19 vaccine. The data were produced by immunoSEQ multiplex PCR, yet TCRdb's version contains in-frame clones alone and is incomplete. The top ten hold over 1.5% of the sample, which has 140,000 or so clones, roughly 90% seen once. The input for sequencing was peripheral blood, taken on day 0 of AZD1222 vaccination. All receptors derive from an adult in good health.

This chain uses TRBV6-5 with TRBJ2-7, with D perhaps TRBD1 (5 bases). V was shortened by 0 bases and J by 4 bases, with 13 bases between the two germline ends. The CDR3 is made up of 15 amino acids. The V gene's germline CDR1 is MNHEY and CDR2 SVGAGI. CDR3 coding DNA: TGTGCCAGCAGTTACTCGATGCAGGGCAATTACGAGCAGTACTTC. Translation: CASSYSMQGNYEQYF.

This chain connects TRBV10-3 to TRBJ2-3, with TRBD1 identical over 8 bases. CDR3 size: 14 residues. With V trimmed by 6 bases and J by 2 bases, 4 bases remained unmatched. CDR1 ENHRY and CDR2 SYGVKD come from the germline V gene. The CDR3 loop is CAIRRDRITDTQYF. CDR3 nucleotide sequence: TGTGCCATCAGGAGGGACAGGATCACAGATACGCAGTATTTT.

The chain combines TRBV18 with TRBJ2-3; D is uncertain. Germline V gene sequence: CDR1 KGHSH, CDR2 LQKENI. The CDR3 covers 14 residues. Trimming removed 0 bases from V and 6 bases from J, with 10 bases in between. CDR3 DNA sequence: TGTGCCAGCTCACCACCTTCCGGAAGGGATACGCAGTATTTT. Its protein is CASSPPSGRDTQYF. The whole variable domain, filled in from reference TRBV18 and TRBJ2-3, reads NAGVMQNPRHLVRRRGQEARLRCSPMKGHSHVYWYRQLPEEGLKFMVYLQKENIIDESGMPKERFSAEFPKEGPSILRIQQVVRGDSAAYFCASSPPSGRDTQYFGPGTRLTVL.